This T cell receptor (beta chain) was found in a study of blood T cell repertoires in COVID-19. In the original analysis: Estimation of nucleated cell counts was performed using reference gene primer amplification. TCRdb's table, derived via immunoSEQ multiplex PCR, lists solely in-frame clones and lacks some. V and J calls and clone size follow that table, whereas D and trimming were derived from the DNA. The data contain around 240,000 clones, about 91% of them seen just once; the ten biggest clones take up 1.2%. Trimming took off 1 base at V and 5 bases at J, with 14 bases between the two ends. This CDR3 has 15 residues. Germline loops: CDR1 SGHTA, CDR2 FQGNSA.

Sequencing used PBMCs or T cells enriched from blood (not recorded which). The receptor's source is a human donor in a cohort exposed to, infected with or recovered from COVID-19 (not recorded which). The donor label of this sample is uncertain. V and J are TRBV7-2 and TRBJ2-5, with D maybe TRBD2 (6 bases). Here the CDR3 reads CASSLVWGEYETQYF. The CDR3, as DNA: TGTGCCAGCAGCTTAGTGTGGGGGGAGTATGAGACCCAGTACTTC.